This TCR beta chain comes out of a study of T cells in Graves' hyperthyroidism and ophthalmopathy. Study-wide context: Initial diagnosis, before any treatment, was when peripheral blood was collected.

RNA transcripts gave rise to amplified TCR beta CDR3 regions. HTBI primers were the set used in a first-round RT-PCR of the TCR CDR3. Via MiXCR, TCRdb re-called the multiplex PCR reads, giving one row per CDR3 protein. The sample consists of around 800,000 distinct CDR3 sequences, 38% of them appearing once. Patients were aged 18 to 65, had disease duration under 2 months, and had newly diagnosed hyperthyroidism. Germline V gene lookup returns CDR1 SEHNR and CDR2 FQNEAQ (reference sequence). V lost 10 bases, J lost 0 bases, and 13 bases lay in between. The CDR3 has 14 amino acids. The specimen sequenced was blood. The origin of this receptor is a man between 18 and 35 years old with Graves' hyperthyroidism. The chain carries TRBV7-9 and TRBJ1-5; perhaps TRBD1 as D (6 bases). CDR3 nucleotides: TGTGCCAACCCGGGGGGCCATAGCAATCAGCCCCAGCATTTT. Translating it yields CANPGGHSNQPQHF.